This T cell receptor (beta chain) came from a study of cytomegalovirus exposure and HLA in healthy donors. The PCR made use of 60 Vbeta and 13 Jbeta primers. TCRdb's table, derived via immunoSEQ multiplex PCR, lists solely in-frame clones and lacks some. The sample shows around 190,000 clones, about 83% of them seen only once. This CDR3 is 14 amino acids long. The V gene end was trimmed by 6 bases and the J gene end by 6 bases; junction bases not matched to a gene: 5. The germline V gene encodes CDR1 LGHNA and CDR2 YNFKEQ. Sequenced sample: PBMCs. The chain combines TRBV4-2 with TRBJ2-2; 9 bases agree with TRBD2. The origin of this receptor is a man aged 35-49 years in good health and CMV-seropositive. CDR3 in amino acids: CASSTAGGSGELFF. CDR3 sequence (DNA): TGTGCCAGCAGTACAGCGGGAGGTTCCGGGGAGCTGTTTTTT.